This passage covers 18 T cell receptor beta chains from one sample sequenced in a study of OX40 agonist ivuxolimab in advanced cancers. The assay was immunoSEQ multiplex PCR, and TCRdb's table has in-frame clones only and misses some. The sample lists roughly 48,000 clones, approximately 81% occurring once. Sequencing was performed on CD4+ or CD8+ T cells sorted from blood, taken in a trial of the OX40 agonist ivuxolimab. These receptors came from an adult with an advanced solid tumor such as melanoma, head and neck, liver or kidney cancer.

The J gene is TRBJ1-5, the V gene TRBV19, with 7 bases identical to TRBD1. Germline CDR1 and CDR2: LNHDA and SQIVND (reference sequence). This CDR3 spans 14 amino acids. V was clipped by 7 bases and J by 5 bases; unmatched bases: 8. The CDR3 DNA reads TGTGCCAGTACCGAGACAGGGCGGCATCAGCCCCAGCATTTT. Its translation is CASTETGRHQPQHF.

This sequence joins TRBV2 and TRBJ2-1; TRBD2 might be the D (6 bases). Germline V gene sequence: CDR1 SNHLY, CDR2 FYNNEI. Trimming pared 1 base from V and 6 bases from J, leaving 13 bases between. This CDR3 spans 15 amino acids. The CDR3, as DNA: TGTGCCAGCAGTGAAGTCGGGACTCCCACCAATGAGCAGTTCTTC. This sequence encodes CASSEVGTPTNEQFF.

This clone appeared once. The CDR3, as DNA: TGCGCCAGCAGCTTGAACAGGGCGAGCTACGAGCAGTACTTC. Translated, it gives CASSLNRASYEQYF. This chain joins TRBV5-1 and TRBJ2-7; a weak D match, TRBD1 (6 bases). This CDR3 has 14 residues. Trimming cost V 1 base and J 3 bases, with 11 bases left between them. CDR1 is SGHRS and CDR2 is YFSETQ in the germline V gene.

The chain links TRBV13 to TRBJ1-1; no reliable D call. In germline, CDR1 is PRHDT, CDR2 FYEKMQ (reference sequence). The CDR3 loop spans 15 amino acids. V gave up 3 bases and J gave up 2 bases, with 13 bases separating them. CDR3 sequence (DNA): TGTGCCAGCAGCTTCCTCCGGGATACTAACACTGAAGCTTTCTTT. It is translated as CASSFLRDTNTEAFF.

The chain employs TRBV18 and TRBJ1-1; 7 bases align to TRBD1. Germline V gives CDR1 KGHSH, CDR2 LQKENI. J was trimmed by 5 bases and V by 8 bases; bases with no gene match: 8. The CDR3 is 13 residues long. The CDR3, as DNA: TGTGCCAGCGCCCAGGGGGGAAGTACTGAAGCTTTCTTT. The encoded protein is CASAQGGSTEAFF.

Only one count was recorded for this clone. This same CDR3 is encoded by further DNA sequences in the sample. The chain couples TRBV11-2 to TRBJ1-5; D not certain. This CDR3 has 13 amino acids. V lost 5 bases and J lost 3, with 8 bases in between. Germline-derived CDR1 and CDR2 are SGHAT and FQNNGV. CDR3 protein: CASSLSFNQPQHF. In nucleotides, the CDR3 is TGTGCCAGCAGCCTAAGTTTCAATCAGCCCCAGCATTTT.

The V call is TRBV19, the J call TRBJ1-4; D remains unclear. This CDR3 contains 14 residues. Germline values: CDR1 LNHDA, CDR2 SQIVND (reference sequence). With 3 bases removed from V and 7 bases from J, the gap between germline ends came to 12 bases. CDR3 DNA sequence: TGTGCCAGTAGTATTTTAAGGGTTGGTGAAAAACTGTTTTTT. This sequence encodes CASSILRVGEKLFF.

This clone has just a few counts. The chain carries TRBV30 and TRBJ2-1; maybe TRBD2 (5 bases). V was cut by 1 base and J by 8 bases, with 12 bases left in between. This CDR3 has 13 amino acids. CDR1 and CDR2 (germline): GTSNPN, SVGIG (reference sequence). In DNA, the CDR3 is TGTGCCTGGAGTGGCCCCGCCGGGGATGAGCAGTTCTTC. Protein product: CAWSGPAGDEQFF. The full variable domain, its missing parts supplied by reference TRBV30 and TRBJ2-1, is SQTIHQWPATLVQPVGSPLSLECTVEGTSNPNLYWYRQAAGRGLQLLFYSVGIGQISSEVPQNLSASRPQDRQFILSSKKLLLSDSGFYLCAWSGPAGDEQFFGPGTRLTVL.

This chain joins TRBV13 and TRBJ2-1; the match to TRBD2 covers 8 bases. The V gene end was trimmed by 2 bases and the J gene end by 10 bases; junction bases not matched to a gene: 4. The CDR3 loop spans 13 amino acids. Per germline, CDR1 PRHDT and CDR2 FYEKMQ (reference sequence). CDR3 sequence reads: CASSLKWTSEQFF. CDR3 bases: TGTGCCAGCAGCTTAAAATGGACTAGCGAGCAGTTCTTC.

V and J are TRBV6-5 and TRBJ2-7; D not resolved. Germline V CDR1 and CDR2: MNHEY, SVGAGI. V lost 3 bases, J lost 1 base, and 10 bases lay in between. This CDR3 spans 14 amino acids. CDR3 bases: TGTGCCAGCAGTTATAGGCAGCTATCCTACGAGCAGTACTTC. Amino acid sequence: CASSYRQLSYEQYF.

The chain employs TRBV7-6 and TRBJ2-7, with 9 bases fitting TRBD2. This CDR3 has 16 residues. In germline, CDR1 is SGHVS, CDR2 FNYEAQ. J gave up 0 bases and V 1 base, and 4 bases lay outside the gene matches. The DNA for the CDR3 is TGTGCCAGCAGCTTAGGGCCTAGCGGGAACTCCTACGAGCAGTACTTC. It is translated as CASSLGPSGNSYEQYF.

This clone was seen a handful of times. The CDR3 bases are TGTGCCTGGAACTTCGGACGTAATACTGGCTACACCTTC. Translation: CAWNFGRNTGYTF. This chain connects TRBV30 to TRBJ1-2; D is undetermined. V was cut by 4 bases and J by 7 bases, with 16 bases left in between. The CDR3 covers 13 residues. CDR1 GTSNPN and CDR2 SVGIG come from the germline V gene (reference sequence).

The J gene is TRBJ2-1, the V gene TRBV29-1; D possibly corresponds to TRBD1 (6 bases). Germline CDR1 is SQVTM and CDR2 is ANQGSEA. The CDR3 length is 12 residues. Between the trimmed V and J ends, which lost 7 bases and 6 bases, there was a span of 13 bases. The CDR3, as DNA: TGCAGCGCAGACCGGACAGCCAATGAGCAGTTCTTC. It specifies CSADRTANEQFF.

The gene calls are TRBV30 and TRBJ1-6; the match to TRBD1 covers 7 bases. The CDR3 contains 15 residues. The germline gives CDR1 GTSNPN, CDR2 SVGIG (reference sequence). The V segment lost 0 bases and the J segment 6 bases; nucleotides outside the gene matches: 5. DNA of the CDR3: TGTGCCTGGAGTGTCAGTCAGGGGGGTAATTCACCCCTCCACTTT. This encodes CAWSVSQGGNSPLHF.

The V gene is TRBV28, the J gene TRBJ2-2; tentatively, D is TRBD2 (5 bases). This CDR3 has 15 residues. Between the trimmed V and J ends, which lost 7 bases and 1 base, there was a span of 13 bases. Germline V gene data show CDR1 as MDHEN and CDR2 as SYDVKM. CDR3 DNA: TGTGCCAGCACCCCCCTGGGAGTGAACACCGGGGAGCTGTTTTTT. It codes for CASTPLGVNTGELFF.

This chain connects TRBV6-1 to TRBJ1-5, with D possibly matching TRBD1 (5 bases). The germline V gene has CDR1 MNHNS and CDR2 SASEGT. CDR3 length: 14 amino acids. V lost 6 bases and J 2 bases, leaving 11 bases between the germline ends. The CDR3 sequence is CASRDTGRNQPQHF. The CDR3, as DNA: TGTGCCAGCAGGGATACAGGACGCAATCAGCCCCAGCATTTT.

This clone was seen once. The chain links TRBV25-1 to TRBJ1-4; 7 nucleotides line up with TRBD1. V was pared by 5 bases and J by 5 bases, with 2 bases of the junction left unmatched. The germline gives CDR1 MGHDK, CDR2 SYGVNS. The length of the CDR3 is 13 residues. The chain's CDR3 is CASSLGGNEKLFF. DNA of the CDR3: TGTGCCAGCAGTTTAGGGGGCAATGAAAAACTGTTTTTT.

J is TRBJ2-1 and V is TRBV28, with a weak D call TRBD2 (6 bases). Germline CDR1 is MDHEN and CDR2 is SYDVKM. Trimming stripped 8 bases from V and 0 bases from J, with 17 bases between. This CDR3 has 16 residues. CDR3 in amino acids: CASRKEGPTSYNEQFF. The CDR3 DNA is TGTGCCAGCCGGAAGGAGGGCCCGACCTCCTACAATGAGCAGTTCTTC.